One sample yielded the 5 T cell receptor beta chains listed below, sequenced in a study of Tregs in tolerant kidney transplant recipients. Sequenced by immunoSEQ multiplex PCR; TCRdb stores in-frame clones only, minus some. The profile covers about 56,000 clones, with about 83% appearing a single time and 4.5% to 6.5% taken by the ten largest. Sequencing input: CD4+ T cells from blood. The receptors shown here come from a human donor in good health.

The chain is built from TRBV5-4 and TRBJ2-2; the match to TRBD1 covers 9 bases. There are 14 residues in the CDR3. The germline V gene encodes CDR1 SGHNT and CDR2 YYREEE (reference sequence). V lost 4 bases and J lost 4; bases outside the gene matches: 2. In nucleotides, the CDR3 is TGTGCCAGCAGCCGGGACAGGGCCACCGGGGAGCTGTTTTTT. It translates to CASSRDRATGELFF.

This rearrangement joins TRBV7-2 to TRBJ2-7, with D perhaps matching TRBD1 or TRBD2 (5 bases each). The germline gives CDR1 SGHTA, CDR2 FQGNSA. The CDR3 contains 14 residues. Trimming left V 3 bases short and J 9 bases short, with 18 bases between. The CDR3 here is CASSLLDWDEGQYF. CDR3 bases: TGTGCCAGCAGCTTGCTGGACTGGGACGAAGGGCAGTACTTC.

The rearrangement uses TRBV7-9 and TRBJ2-5; no firm D call. This CDR3 region has 12 residues. Germline CDR1 is SEHNR and CDR2 is FQNEAQ (reference sequence). V was trimmed by 4 bases and J by 0 bases, leaving 3 bases between them. In nucleotides, the CDR3 is TGTGCCAGCAGCTGGTACCAAGAGACCCAGTACTTC. It encodes CASSWYQETQYF.

V gene TRBV4-1 combines with J gene TRBJ2-7, with D perhaps TRBD2 (6 bases). This CDR3 has 16 residues. Between the trimmed V and J ends, which lost 1 base and 4 bases, there was a span of 17 bases. Germline CDR1 and CDR2: MGHRA and YSYEKL. CDR3 sequence (DNA): TGCGCCAGCAGCCAAGCGATCACGGGGGTTAAGTACGAGCAGTACTTC. Amino acid sequence: CASSQAITGVKYEQYF.

The gene calls are TRBV11-1 and TRBJ2-1, with 8 bases fitting TRBD2. V shed 7 bases and J 7 bases; nucleotides not matched to a gene: 9. The CDR3 is 14 amino acids. Germline-derived CDR1 and CDR2 are SGHAT and FQDESV (reference sequence). The CDR3 reads CASNGAGGFNEQFF. The CDR3 bases are TGTGCCAGCAACGGGGCGGGAGGATTTAATGAGCAGTTCTTC. The full variable domain, with the rest looked up from reference TRBV11-1 and TRBJ2-1, is EAEVAQSPRYKITEKSQAVAFWCDPISGHATLYWYRQILGQGPELLVQFQDESVVDDSQLPKDRFSAERLKGVDSTLKIQPAELGDSAMYLCASNGAGGFNEQFFGPGTRLTVL.